A selection of T cell receptor beta chains follows, all from one sample in a study of T cells in Graves' hyperthyroidism and ophthalmopathy. MiXCR, run by TCRdb on the multiplex PCR reads, gives a single entry per CDR3 protein. The sample has 500,000 or so distinct CDR3 sequences, roughly 15% seen once. The sequencing sample was made of blood. The receptors derive from a woman younger than 30 with Graves' ophthalmopathy. CDR3s include the opening cysteine and the closing phenylalanine or tryptophan. D genes are given only for firm matches. Some rows have no size entry. The others give once, few or many, or a class for an expanded clone.

j_call v_call clone_size d_call cdr3_aa cdr3_nt
TRBJ1-1 TRBV28 many - CASSERSSNTEAFF TGTGCCAGCAGTGAGAGGTCCTCTAACACTGAAGCTTTCTTT
TRBJ2-1 TRBV9 many TRBD2 CASSVAIGTSGSNEQFF TGTGCCAGCAGCGTAGCCATCGGGACTAGCGGGAGTAATGAGCAGTTCTTC
TRBJ2-1 TRBV7-2 many - CASSLSSAGTRNTYNEQFF TGTGCCAGCAGCTTATCTTCGGCGGGAACCCGGAACACCTACAATGAGCAGTTCTTC
TRBJ2-7 TRBV27 many TRBD2 CASSLTRGAYEQYF TGTGCCAGCAGTTTAACCCGGGGGGCCTACGAGCAGTACTTC
TRBJ1-1 TRBV30 many TRBD1 CAWSTQGAGNTEAFF TGTGCCTGGAGTACACAGGGGGCCGGGAACACTGAAGCTTTCTTT
TRBJ2-1 TRBV7-9 many TRBD2 CASSPIGTSGNNEQFF TGTGCCAGCAGCCCTATAGGGACTAGCGGAAACAATGAGCAGTTCTTC
TRBJ1-5 TRBV28 many - CASRQAGENQPQHF TGTGCCAGCCGACAGGCGGGTGAAAATCAGCCCCAGCATTTT
TRBJ1-1 TRBV19 - - CASSSLQGNTEAFF TGTGCCAGTAGCTCACTCCAGGGTAACACTGAAGCTTTCTTT
TRBJ2-1 TRBV6-1 few - CASRASRGAYNEQFF TGTGCCAGCAGGGCAAGCAGGGGAGCTTACAATGAGCAGTTCTTC
TRBJ1-4 TRBV6-1 - - CASRATDMLWEKLFF TGTGCCAGCAGGGCGACTGACATGCTTTGGGAAAAACTGTTTTTT
TRBJ1-2 TRBV20-1 few TRBD1 CSAVTLQGAHDYTF TGCAGTGCCGTTACCCTACAGGGGGCGCATGACTACACCTTC
TRBJ2-1 TRBV11-2 many - CASSLSRATYNEQFF TGTGCCAGCAGCTTATCCAGGGCAACCTACAATGAGCAGTTCTTC
TRBJ2-1 TRBV11-2 many - CASSRSGGEWREPSSYNEQFF TGTGCCAGCAGCCGCTCCGGCGGGGAATGGCGGGAACCCAGCTCCTACAATGAGCAGTTCTTC
TRBJ1-5 TRBV28 many - CASSLGVPQPQHF TGTGCCAGCAGTTTGGGGGTTCCCCAGCCCCAGCATTTT
TRBJ1-5 TRBV30 many - CAWSQGLPGDQPQHF TGTGCCTGGAGCCAAGGGCTCCCGGGCGACCAGCCCCAGCATTTT
TRBJ1-5 TRBV12-3/TRBV12-4 many - CASSFSGGNQPQHF TGTGCCAGCAGTTTCTCCGGGGGAAATCAGCCCCAGCATTTT
TRBJ2-2 TRBV28 few TRBD2 CASSVTSGRNRGTGELFF TGTGCCAGCAGTGTGACTAGCGGGAGGAACCGAGGCACCGGGGAGCTGTTTTTT
TRBJ2-1 TRBV10-2 medium-sized TRBD2 CASTKGLVGDEQFF TGCGCCAGCACCAAGGGACTAGTAGGAGATGAGCAGTTCTTC
TRBJ2-5 TRBV7-2 many - CASSWSGPETQYF TGTGCCAGCAGCTGGAGCGGTCCGGAGACCCAGTACTTC
TRBJ2-3 TRBV11-2 - - CASSQDYGSTDTQYF TGTGCCAGCAGCCAAGATTACGGGAGCACAGATACGCAGTATTTT
TRBJ1-5 TRBV27 - TRBD1 CASSPGRDRGHRNQPQHF TGTGCCAGCAGTCCCGGCCGGGACAGGGGTCACCGCAATCAGCCCCAGCATTTT
TRBJ1-6 TRBV20-1 - TRBD1 CSADTRGLGGSPLHF TGCAGTGCGGACACCAGGGGGCTAGGGGGTTCACCCCTCCACTTT
TRBJ2-5 TRBV20-1 many TRBD2 CSALGLAGAQETQYF TGCAGTGCCCTTGGACTAGCGGGGGCCCAAGAGACCCAGTACTTC